This T cell receptor beta chain appears in the sequencing data of a study of PD-1 blockade in classical Hodgkin lymphoma. Study-level points and caveats: The study found complete responders had baseline diversity similar to newly diagnosed patients.

V was cut by 0 bases and J by 5 bases, with 0 bases left in between. Germline V gene lookup returns CDR1 SGHRS and CDR2 YFSETQ. The CDR3 loop spans 11 amino acids. Time point in this sample: cycle 4 day 1 (C4D1), after less than seven weeks of nivolumab. Relapse was seen in all patients after autologous stem cell transplantation, and brentuximab vedotin exposure was variable. On this clone itself: Antigen unknown.

Sequencing used immunoSEQ multiplex PCR; TCRdb keeps in-frame clones, though not all of them. The repertoire has more than 20,000 clones, about 88% of them found once; the top ten carry 6.2%. Sample: peripheral blood mononuclear cells (PBMCs), taken before the fourth cycle of nivolumab. The TCR comes from a human donor with classical Hodgkin lymphoma. This rearrangement joins TRBV5-1 to TRBJ2-1; D unclear. CDR3 in DNA: TGCGCCAGCAGCTTGGACAATGAGCAGTTCTTC. Its protein product is CASSLDNEQFF.